This entry lists 28 T cell receptor beta chains sequenced from one sample in a study of control samples from healthy donors and cancer patients. Data came from immunoSEQ multiplex PCR; TCRdb stores just in-frame clones and leaves some out. The sample lists about 83,000 clones; about nine tenths were seen once. Specimen: blood. These receptors all stem from a man in his fifties or sixties in good health.

J is TRBJ1-1 and V is TRBV9, with 9 bases that match TRBD1. Germline CDR1 and CDR2: SGDLS and YYNGEE. This CDR3 has 19 residues. Unmatched junction bases numbered 15, after V lost 3 bases and J lost 0 bases. The chain's CDR3 is CASSALITGGINLNTEAFF. The CDR3 nucleotides are TGTGCCAGCAGCGCTCTCATAACAGGGGGCATTAACTTGAACACTGAAGCTTTCTTT.

The chain is built from TRBV4-1 and TRBJ2-1, with TRBD2 identical over 9 bases. Germline CDR1 MGHRA, CDR2 YSYEKL. V trimming: 1 base; J trimming: 6 bases; junction bases outside the gene matches: 25. The CDR3 consists of 22 residues. The CDR3 sequence: CASSQVSASASGEGYRSNEQFF. For the CDR3, the DNA is TGCGCCAGCAGCCAAGTTTCTGCGTCGGCTAGCGGGGAGGGATACCGTAGCAATGAGCAGTTCTTC.

The chain joins TRBV3-1 (or the pseudogene TRBV3-2) to TRBJ1-1, with D perhaps TRBD1 (5 bases). The germline V gene has CDR1 LGHDT and CDR2 YNNKEL (reference sequence). The CDR3 totals 14 residues. The V gene lost 6 bases and the J gene lost 1 base, with 12 bases spanning the gap. The CDR3 loop is CASSHRRANTEAFF. In DNA form, the CDR3 reads TGTGCCAGCAGTCACAGGAGAGCGAACACTGAAGCTTTCTTT.

This clone was seen just once. The V gene is TRBV20-1, the J gene TRBJ2-1; a weak D match, TRBD1 (5 bases). Trimming shortened V by 6 bases and J by 13 bases, and 10 bases separated the two germline ends. CDR1 is DFQATT and CDR2 is SNEGSKA in the germline V gene (reference sequence). The CDR3 is 9 amino acids. The CDR3 here is CSAGEYQFF. For the CDR3, the DNA is TGCAGTGCAGGGGAATATCAGTTCTTC.

The J gene is TRBJ1-1, the V gene TRBV7-6; tentatively, D is TRBD1 (5 bases). The CDR3 length is 15 residues. Trimming removed 4 bases from V and 4 bases from J, with 16 bases in between. Germline values: CDR1 SGHVS, CDR2 FNYEAQ. CDR3 amino acids: CASSSRPSGGTEAFF. As DNA, the CDR3 is TGTGCCAGCAGCTCCCGACCCTCGGGGGGCACTGAAGCTTTCTTT.

The chain uses TRBV5-1 and TRBJ1-3; the D gene is possibly TRBD1 (5 bases). This CDR3 comprises 16 residues. From germline, CDR1 is SGHRS and CDR2 YFSETQ. Trimming shortened V by 6 bases and J by 3 bases, and 19 bases separated the two germline ends. The CDR3 protein is CASKLGAGHSGNTIYF. The CDR3, as DNA: TGCGCCAGCAAACTTGGTGCGGGGCACAGTGGAAACACCATATATTTT.

The rearrangement joins TRBV5-4 to TRBJ2-1, with unresolved D. Trimming stripped 0 bases from V and 7 bases from J, with 8 bases between. The CDR3 has 13 amino acids. In germline, CDR1 is SGHNT, CDR2 YYREEE (reference sequence). CDR3 protein: CASSLAGGNEQFF. The CDR3 DNA is TGTGCCAGCAGCTTGGCCGGTGGGAATGAGCAGTTCTTC.

This chain links TRBV9 with TRBJ1-6, with D possibly being TRBD1 (5 bases). V lost 0 bases, J lost 9 bases, and 13 bases lay in between. Per the germline V gene, CDR1 is SGDLS and CDR2 is YYNGEE. This CDR3 spans 15 amino acids. CDR3 loop: CASSVGSGSASPLHF. CDR3 nucleotides: TGTGCCAGCAGCGTAGGTTCAGGGTCGGCTTCACCCCTCCACTTT.

V is TRBV4-2 and J is TRBJ1-1, with 8 bases that match TRBD1. CDR1 and CDR2 from the germline V gene are LGHNA and YNFKEQ. The V segment lost 4 bases and the J segment 1 base; nucleotides outside the gene matches: 14. The CDR3 loop spans 18 amino acids. In DNA form, the CDR3 reads TGTGCCAGCAGCCCTATCGACAGGGGAAATTCGAGGAACACTGAAGCTTTCTTT. This encodes CASSPIDRGNSRNTEAFF.

The sample holds a few counts of this clone. The chain combines TRBV7-8 with TRBJ1-6; tentative D call: TRBD1 (5 bases). V lost 0 bases and J lost 6, with 12 bases in between. Germline V gene sequence: CDR1 SGHVS, CDR2 FQNEAQ. The CDR3 sequence is 16 residues long. The CDR3 coding sequence is TGTGCCAGCAGCTTAGCGCGCCGGGGGAGTAATTCACCCCTCCACTTT. Its protein is CASSLARRGSNSPLHF. The full variable domain, rest sourced from reference TRBV7-8 and TRBJ1-6, is GAGVSQSPRYKVAKRGQDVALRCDPISGHVSLFWYQQALGQGPEFLTYFQNEAQLDKSGLPSDRFFAERPEGSVSTLKIQRTQQEDSAVYLCASSLARRGSNSPLHFGNGTRLTVT.

The genes are TRBV28 and TRBJ2-1; unclear D gene. Trimming left V 5 bases short and J 2 bases short, with 13 bases between. The length of the CDR3 is 15 residues. Germline values: CDR1 MDHEN, CDR2 SYDVKM. In DNA form, the CDR3 reads TGTGCCAGCAGTCCGACGGACCTGGCCTACAATGAGCAGTTCTTC. Translation gives CASSPTDLAYNEQFF. Looking up the rest from reference TRBV28 and TRBJ2-1 gives the full variable domain: DVKVTQSSRYLVKRTGEKVFLECVQDMDHENMFWYRQDPGLGLRLIYFSYDVKMKEKGDIPEGYSVSREKKERFSLILESASTNQTSMYLCASSPTDLAYNEQFFGPGTRLTVL.

This chain joins TRBV7-2 and TRBJ1-2; D remains ambiguous. The CDR3 sequence is 15 residues long. With 2 bases removed from V and 4 bases from J, the gap between germline ends came to 14 bases. The germline V gene has CDR1 SGHTA and CDR2 FQGNSA. This CDR3 is CASSLNQLPLYGYTF. The CDR3 region has the DNA TGTGCCAGCAGCTTAAACCAGTTGCCTCTCTATGGCTACACCTTC.

This chain joins TRBV29-1 and TRBJ1-2; the D is unclear. Germline V gene data show CDR1 as SQVTM and CDR2 as ANQGSEA. This CDR3 is built from 12 residues. With 6 bases removed from V and 7 bases from J, the gap between germline ends came to 15 bases. The CDR3 loop reads CSVHSGSSGYTF. CDR3 coding DNA: TGCAGCGTCCACTCAGGTAGCAGTGGCTACACCTTC.

This chain joins TRBV14 and TRBJ1-4; D might be TRBD1 (6 bases). The CDR3 runs to 11 residues. CDR1 SGHDN and CDR2 FVKESK come from the germline V gene. Trimming took 1 base from V and 13 from J, leaving 7 bases between them. CDR3 protein: CASSQGGGLFF. CDR3 DNA sequence: TGTGCCAGCAGCCAAGGAGGGGGACTGTTTTTT.

The genes are TRBV3-1 (or the pseudogene TRBV3-2) and TRBJ1-4; perhaps TRBD1 as D (5 bases). The CDR3 has 17 amino acids. V was shortened by 1 base and J by 0 bases, with 12 bases between the two germline ends. Germline CDR1 is LGHDT and CDR2 is YNNKEL (reference sequence). The CDR3 DNA sequence: TGTGCCAGCAGCCAAGTTGGGGGGGGTCCAACTAATGAAAAACTGTTTTTT. It translates to CASSQVGGGPTNEKLFF.

CDR3 DNA: TGTGCCAGCAGTGAGTCACTCCCGGGGACTGAAGCTTTCTTT. It translates to CASSESLPGTEAFF. The rearrangement links TRBV2 to TRBJ1-1; no reliable D call. The CDR3 is made up of 14 amino acids. The germline gives CDR1 SNHLY, CDR2 FYNNEI. Trimming cost V 3 bases and J 5 bases, with 13 bases left between them.

The chain recombines TRBV24-1 with TRBJ2-3, with TRBD1 matching over 11 bases. This CDR3 spans 16 amino acids. Germline trimming cut 3 bases from V and 5 bases from J; bases unmatched to any gene: 6. The V gene's germline CDR1 is KGHDR and CDR2 SFDVKD. In nucleotides, the CDR3 is TGTGCCACCAGTGATCCGGGACAGGGGGGGAAAGATACGCAGTATTTT. Translated: CATSDPGQGGKDTQYF.

The rearrangement joins TRBV30 to TRBJ1-6; D is perhaps TRBD1 (6 bases). This CDR3 spans 15 amino acids. V lost 0 bases to trimming and J lost 10 bases, with 16 bases between them. The germline V gene has CDR1 GTSNPN and CDR2 SVGIG (reference sequence). The CDR3 protein is CAWSVQGRGDSPLHF. CDR3 nucleotide sequence: TGTGCCTGGAGTGTACAGGGTAGGGGGGACTCACCCCTCCACTTT.

The gene calls are TRBV5-4 and TRBJ1-1; possibly TRBD1 for D (6 bases). CDR3 size: 15 residues. Germline lookup yields CDR1 SGHNT and CDR2 YYREEE (reference sequence). Trimming took 0 bases from V and 1 from J, leaving 10 bases between them. The chain's CDR3 is CASSLGGGSNTEAFF. DNA of the CDR3: TGTGCCAGCAGCTTGGGGGGGGGCTCGAACACTGAAGCTTTCTTT.

This chain uses TRBV5-6 with TRBJ2-1; D might be TRBD1 (7 bases). CDR1 and CDR2 from the germline V gene are SGHDT and YYEEEE. The CDR3 is 14 amino acids. The ends were cut back, 4 bases at V and 7 bases at J, with 15 bases in the middle. The CDR3 here is CASSKPGGRNEQFF. CDR3 nucleotides: TGTGCCAGCAGCAAGCCAGGGGGGAGGAATGAGCAGTTCTTC.

The chain is built from TRBV29-1 and TRBJ1-1; D remains ambiguous. CDR1 SQVTM and CDR2 ANQGSEA come from the germline V gene. The V end was cut by 4 bases, the J end by 0 bases, with 6 bases between. There are 12 residues in the CDR3. Written as DNA, the CDR3 is TGCAGCGTTGTCACGATGAACACTGAAGCTTTCTTT. This translates into CSVVTMNTEAFF.

The DNA for the CDR3 is TGTGCCAGCAGCTCCCCCCCCGAGCAGTACTTC. This gives the protein CASSSPPEQYF. The chain employs TRBV3-1 (or the pseudogene TRBV3-2) and TRBJ2-7, with unresolved D. The V end was cut by 5 bases, the J end by 6 bases, with 8 bases between. The germline gives CDR1 LGHDT, CDR2 YNNKEL (reference sequence). This CDR3 comprises 11 residues.

V gene TRBV6-5 combines with J gene TRBJ1-5; 8 bases are shared with TRBD1. There are 15 residues in the CDR3. CDR1 MNHEY and CDR2 SVGAGI come from the germline V gene. Losses at the gene ends were 4 bases for V and 6 bases for J; bases not matched to a gene: 8. The CDR3 DNA sequence: TGTGCCAGCAGTTCCCGGCAGGGGGCGGCTCAGCCCCAGCATTTT. Encoded protein: CASSSRQGAAQPQHF.

This clone was observed a handful of times. The V call is TRBV9, the J call TRBJ1-1; D uncertain. This CDR3 is 16 amino acids long. The ends were cut back, 4 bases at V and 0 bases at J, with 16 bases in the middle. Germline assignment: CDR1 SGDLS and CDR2 YYNGEE. This chain's CDR3 is CASSKTLLEMNTEAFF. In nucleotides, the CDR3 is TGTGCCAGCAGCAAAACCCTCCTCGAGATGAACACTGAAGCTTTCTTT.

The J gene is TRBJ2-2, the V gene TRBV7-2; 9 bases agree with TRBD2. The V segment lost 6 bases and the J segment 7 bases; nucleotides outside the gene matches: 12. Germline V gives CDR1 SGHTA, CDR2 FQGNSA. The CDR3 extends over 16 amino acids. The CDR3 nucleotides are TGTGCCAGCAGTCCAGCGGGGGGCCTCTCCCACGGGGAGCTGTTTTTT. This sequence encodes CASSPAGGLSHGELFF.

V usage is TRBV5-1 and J usage is TRBJ2-3, with TRBD1 matching 8 bases. The CDR3 totals 14 residues. Germline assignment: CDR1 SGHRS and CDR2 YFSETQ. J gave up 6 bases and V 0 bases, and 3 bases lay outside the gene matches. The CDR3 spells CASSLGQGPDTQYF. Here the CDR3 DNA reads TGCGCCAGCAGCTTGGGACAGGGGCCGGATACGCAGTATTTT.

The V gene is TRBV29-1, the J gene TRBJ2-2; 7 nucleotides align to TRBD1. Trimming cost V 7 bases and J 4 bases; bases outside gene matches: 9. The CDR3 spans 14 residues. From germline, CDR1 is SQVTM and CDR2 ANQGSEA. In nucleotides, the CDR3 is TGCAGCGCCAGAGTACAGGGGCGCACCGGGGAGCTGTTTTTT. It encodes CSARVQGRTGELFF.

The chain recombines TRBV7-2 with TRBJ1-1, with a tentative D call TRBD1 (5 bases). Germline V gene sequence: CDR1 SGHTA, CDR2 FQGNSA. V was cut by 1 base and J by 7 bases, with 10 bases left in between. The CDR3 is made up of 13 amino acids. The CDR3 sequence is CASSLGSGYEAFF. As DNA, the CDR3 is TGTGCCAGCAGCTTAGGATCAGGGTATGAAGCTTTCTTT.